These 29 T cell receptor beta chains came from one sample sequenced in a study of shared clonotypes between healthy human individuals. Measured with immunoSEQ multiplex PCR; TCRdb has only the in-frame clones, and not every one. The sample carries a few million clones, around 94% recorded once. Input material: naive CD4+ T cells sorted from blood. The subset was: CD45RA+ positively selected. These receptor sequences come from a man aged 18 to 30 in good health.

Comments on this clone: The same CDR3 also results from other DNA sequences found in this sample. The CDR3 nucleotides are TGCGCCAGCAGCAGGACTAGCGGGGAAGAGACCCAGTACTTC. This codes for CASSRTSGEETQYF. V gene TRBV5-1 combines with J gene TRBJ2-5; 12 bases match TRBD2. Trimming at V came to 4 bases and at J to 3 bases, leaving 1 base not matched to a gene. The CDR3 is 14 amino acids. Germline V gene lookup returns CDR1 SGHRS and CDR2 YFSETQ.

J is TRBJ1-1 and V is TRBV6-1, with 9 positions matching TRBD1. V shed 7 bases, J shed 12 bases, and the junction held 6 bases outside the gene matches. This CDR3 spans 11 amino acids. The V gene's germline CDR1 is MNHNS and CDR2 SASEGT. This CDR3 is CASIQGAGTFF. Written as DNA, the CDR3 is TGTGCCAGCATACAGGGGGCAGGAACTTTCTTT.

This chain's CDR3 is CASRSPGPYEQYF. The DNA of the CDR3 is TGTGCCAGCAGATCGCCCGGGCCTTACGAGCAGTACTTC. The rearrangement joins TRBV25-1 to TRBJ2-7; D is unresolved. V lost 6 bases and J 4 bases, leaving 13 bases between the germline ends. Germline assignment: CDR1 MGHDK and CDR2 SYGVNS. The CDR3 has 13 amino acids.

The chain links TRBV5-1 to TRBJ1-3; D unclear. CDR3 length: 13 residues. V lost 4 bases and J 8 bases, leaving 13 bases between the germline ends. Germline V gene data show CDR1 as SGHRS and CDR2 as YFSETQ. In DNA, the CDR3 is TGCGCCAGCAGCCCGACGGTCGGAGACACCATATATTTT. The encoded protein is CASSPTVGDTIYF.

The chain links TRBV10-3 to TRBJ2-1; D is unclear. The CDR3 spans 13 residues. The V end was cut by 4 bases, the J end by 5 bases, with 9 bases between. Germline CDR1 reads ENHRY; CDR2 reads SYGVKD. CDR3 sequence (DNA): TGTGCCATCAGTGTAGTGGAAAACAATGAGCAGTTCTTC. Residues: CAISVVENNEQFF.

This chain uses TRBV28 with TRBJ1-2; TRBD1 aligns across 7 bases. In germline, CDR1 is MDHEN, CDR2 SYDVKM. The trim removed 2 bases at V and 6 bases at J, leaving 9 bases unmatched. There are 15 residues in the CDR3. CDR3 nucleotides: TGTGCCAGCAGTTTAATGGGGTACAGGGGCAATGGCTACACCTTC. Translating it yields CASSLMGYRGNGYTF.

The chain joins TRBV7-8 to TRBJ2-1; the match to TRBD1 covers 9 bases. The germline V gene encodes CDR1 SGHVS and CDR2 FQNEAQ. J was trimmed by 5 bases and V by 1 base; bases with no gene match: 18. This CDR3 is 20 amino acids long. CDR3 bases: TGTGCCAGCAGCTTAGTAGGACAGGGGATAGGGGGGATGGTGGACAATGAGCAGTTCTTC. Translating it yields CASSLVGQGIGGMVDNEQFF.

The CDR3 is CASSSRRVLYNEQFF. CDR3 coding DNA: TGTGCCAGCAGCTCCCGAAGGGTCCTCTACAATGAGCAGTTCTTC. V and J are TRBV5-6 and TRBJ2-1; D is uncertain. Germline V gene sequence: CDR1 SGHDT, CDR2 YYEEEE. Trimming pared 3 bases from V and 3 bases from J, leaving 13 bases between. This CDR3 contains 15 residues.

The chain employs TRBV25-1 and TRBJ2-1; 8 positions agree with TRBD1. Per germline, CDR1 MGHDK and CDR2 SYGVNS. Trimming removed 4 bases from V and 0 bases from J; junction bases left unmatched: 11. The CDR3 extends over 18 amino acids. The CDR3: CASSGDRSGFSSYNEQFF. As DNA, the CDR3 is TGTGCCAGCAGTGGGGACAGGTCGGGATTCAGCTCCTACAATGAGCAGTTCTTC. The variable domain in full, completed from reference TRBV25-1 and TRBJ2-1, reads EADIYQTPRYLVIGTGKKITLECSQTMGHDKMYWYQQDPGMELHLIHYSYGVNSTEKGDLSSESTVSRIRTEHFPLTLESARPSHTSQYLCASSGDRSGFSSYNEQFFGPGTRLTVL.

In this sample, this clone turned up once. The chain links TRBV25-1 to TRBJ1-3; the D gene is possibly TRBD1 (5 bases). The V end was cut by 4 bases, the J end by 2 bases, with 9 bases between. CDR1 is MGHDK, CDR2 SYGVNS, per germline. The CDR3 consists of 14 residues. In nucleotides, the CDR3 is TGTGCCAGCAGTGGTTCAGGGACTGGAAACACCATATATTTT. It codes for CASSGSGTGNTIYF.

Concerning this clone: Lacking the conserved final phenylalanine or tryptophan, this CDR3 likely reflects a read error. No DNA is shown, since the ends of the CDR3 on it are uncertain; the CDR3 is the one TCRdb lists. V usage is TRBV2 and J usage is TRBJ1-2. Germline CDR1 is SNHLY and CDR2 is FYNNEI. The CDR3 contains 12 residues when both ends are counted. CDR3 region: CASSEASGGQAI.

The sample holds a few counts of this clone. This chain uses TRBV30 with TRBJ1-1; D gene uncertain. With 4 bases removed from V and 0 bases from J, the gap between germline ends came to 9 bases. The CDR3 has 13 residues. From germline, CDR1 is GTSNPN and CDR2 SVGIG (reference sequence). The CDR3 sequence is CAWMSNMNTEAFF. The CDR3 nucleotides are TGTGCCTGGATGTCCAATATGAACACTGAAGCTTTCTTT. The full variable domain, its missing parts supplied by reference TRBV30 and TRBJ1-1, is SQTIHQWPATLVQPVGSPLSLECTVEGTSNPNLYWYRQAAGRGLQLLFYSVGIGQISSEVPQNLSASRPQDRQFILSSKKLLLSDSGFYLCAWMSNMNTEAFFGQGTRLTVV.

This clone appeared once. The rearrangement uses TRBV6-1 and TRBJ2-3; D perhaps matches TRBD2 (6 bases). The V and J ends lost 4 bases and 2 bases respectively, with 16 bases between them. CDR3 length: 16 residues. Germline CDR1 MNHNS, CDR2 SASEGT. The CDR3, as DNA: TGTGCCAGCAGTGCTAGATTTGGCGGGAACACAGATACGCAGTATTTT. This sequence encodes CASSARFGGNTDTQYF.

This chain connects TRBV28 to TRBJ2-3, with TRBD1 matching 8 bases. The germline V gene encodes CDR1 MDHEN and CDR2 SYDVKM. This CDR3 is built from 17 residues. J lost 0 bases, V lost 4 bases, and 9 bases had no gene match. The CDR3 DNA sequence: TGTGCCAGCAGTTCCCCGACAGGGGCGTCTAGCACAGATACGCAGTATTTT. It translates to CASSSPTGASSTDTQYF.

The CDR3, as DNA: TGTGCCAGTAGTACGCGGGCCCCGTCAGGGGGCCTCAAAAACATTCAGTACTTC. This translates into CASSTRAPSGGLKNIQYF. The chain combines TRBV19 with TRBJ2-4; 8 nucleotides agree with TRBD1. Germline V gene sequence: CDR1 LNHDA, CDR2 SQIVND (reference sequence). CDR3 size: 18 residues. Unmatched junction bases numbered 14, after V lost 4 bases and J lost 3 bases. Combining the CDR3 with reference TRBV19 and TRBJ2-4 gives the whole variable domain DGGITQSPKYLFRKEGQNVTLSCEQNLNHDAMYWYRQDPGQGLRLIYYSQIVNDFQKGDIAEGYSVSREKKESFPLTVTSAQKNPTAFYLCASSTRAPSGGLKNIQYFGAGTRLSVL.

J is TRBJ2-3 and V is TRBV7-2, with 10 bases lining up with TRBD2. The junction had 8 bases not matched to a gene; V was cut back by 7 bases and J by 1 base. CDR1 is SGHTA and CDR2 is FQGNSA in the germline V gene. The CDR3 sequence is 16 residues long. CDR3 loop: CASNRVAGGGTDTQYF. In DNA form, the CDR3 reads TGTGCCAGCAATCGGGTAGCGGGGGGAGGCACAGATACGCAGTATTTT.

J is TRBJ2-5 and V is TRBV7-2, with D unresolved. In germline, CDR1 is SGHTA, CDR2 FQGNSA. CDR3 length equals 12 residues. V shed 4 bases and J shed 7 bases, with 10 bases lying between them. The CDR3 DNA is TGTGCCAGCAGCTACCACCCGGGGACCCAGTACTTC. Its translation: CASSYHPGTQYF.

The rearrangement joins TRBV25-1 to TRBJ1-2; TRBD1 matches 7 bases. Trimming took 3 bases from V and 2 from J; bases not matched to a gene: 3. The CDR3 consists of 14 residues. Germline CDR1 and CDR2: MGHDK and SYGVNS. CDR3 sequence: CASSDPQGNYGYTF. CDR3 sequence (DNA): TGTGCCAGCAGTGACCCACAGGGGAACTATGGCTACACCTTC.

The V and J genes are TRBV5-4 and TRBJ2-7; 11 nucleotides agree with TRBD2. The V gene end was trimmed by 4 bases and the J gene end by 4 bases; junction bases not matched to a gene: 13. This CDR3 region has 17 residues. Germline V lookup: CDR1 SGHNT, CDR2 YYREEE (reference sequence). This CDR3 reads CASSPRPLLAGAYEQYF. CDR3 in DNA: TGTGCCAGCAGCCCCCGGCCTCTACTAGCGGGAGCGTACGAGCAGTACTTC.

The chain joins TRBV2 to TRBJ2-7, with D unresolved. This CDR3 spans 11 amino acids. The germline gives CDR1 SNHLY, CDR2 FYNNEI. Trimming cost V 8 bases and J 4 bases, with 9 bases left between them. CDR3 region: CASPLWYEQYF. The CDR3, as DNA: TGTGCCAGCCCGCTTTGGTACGAGCAGTACTTC.

The V gene is TRBV5-1, the J gene TRBJ1-4; D unresolved. In germline, CDR1 is SGHRS, CDR2 YFSETQ. Trimming took 6 bases from V and 0 from J, leaving 9 bases between them. The CDR3 length is 14 residues. DNA of the CDR3: TGCGCCAGCACCCGGCAGTCAACTAATGAAAAACTGTTTTTT. It specifies CASTRQSTNEKLFF. Complete variable domain (other parts from reference TRBV5-1 and TRBJ1-4): KAGVTQTPRYLIKTRGQQVTLSCSPISGHRSVSWYQQTPGQGLQFLFEYFSETQRNKGNFPGRFSGRQFSNSRSEMNVSTLELGDSALYLCASTRQSTNEKLFFGSGTQLSVL.

The chain couples TRBV30 to TRBJ1-4; 12 nucleotides agree with TRBD1. Germline values: CDR1 GTSNPN, CDR2 SVGIG (reference sequence). J gave up 7 bases and V 2 bases, and 5 bases lay outside the gene matches. There are 15 residues in the CDR3. The CDR3 spells CAWSQGTGGPEKLFF. The CDR3 coding sequence is TGTGCCTGGAGTCAAGGGACAGGGGGCCCTGAAAAACTGTTTTTT.

The chain links TRBV7-9 to TRBJ2-2; 7 bases match TRBD1. CDR1 is SEHNR and CDR2 is FQNEAQ in the germline V gene (reference sequence). J was trimmed by 4 bases and V by 2 bases; bases with no gene match: 10. CDR3 length: 17 amino acids. CDR3 coding DNA: TGTGCCAGCAGCTTACACTCCGGGACAGTCCCCACCGGGGAGCTGTTTTTT. Its protein product is CASSLHSGTVPTGELFF. Filled out from reference TRBV7-9 and TRBJ2-2, the complete variable domain reads DTGVSQNPRHKITKRGQNVTFRCDPISEHNRLYWYRQTLGQGPEFLTYFQNEAQLEKSRLLSDRFSAERPKGSFSTLEIQRTEQGDSAMYLCASSLHSGTVPTGELFFGEGSRLTVL.

The V gene is TRBV2, the J gene TRBJ1-6, with D uncertain. Germline CDR1 and CDR2: SNHLY and FYNNEI. V lost 10 bases, J lost 8 bases, and 21 bases lay in between. The CDR3 runs 15 residues. The CDR3 DNA reads TGTGCCACAAGAGAGAATACTATTGTTTATTCACCCCTCCACTTT. It encodes CATRENTIVYSPLHF.

As for this clone: The same CDR3 can be traced to other DNA sequences in this sample. This CDR3 reads CAWSVGGYEQYF. The CDR3 nucleotides read TGTGCCTGGAGTGTGGGAGGCTACGAGCAGTACTTC. V usage is TRBV30 and J usage is TRBJ2-7; maybe TRBD2 (6 bases). This CDR3 spans 12 amino acids. Per germline, CDR1 GTSNPN and CDR2 SVGIG (reference sequence). The V and J ends lost 0 bases and 3 bases respectively, with 6 bases between them.

The V and J genes are TRBV9 and TRBJ1-1; unclear D gene. Trimming cost V 0 bases and J 7 bases, with 16 bases left between them. Germline CDR1 is SGDLS and CDR2 is YYNGEE. The CDR3 has 15 amino acids. DNA for the CDR3: TGTGCCAGCAGCGTAGAGGGCACAGCGAGAGGTGAAGCTTTCTTT. Protein: CASSVEGTARGEAFF.

A few counts support this clone. The V call is TRBV10-3, the J call TRBJ2-7, with D perhaps TRBD1 (5 bases). This CDR3 region has 11 residues. The V gene lost 6 bases and the J gene lost 7 bases, with 10 bases spanning the gap. Per the germline V gene, CDR1 is ENHRY and CDR2 is SYGVKD. As DNA, the CDR3 is TGTGCCATCAGCAGGGAACGGGAGCAGTACTTC. This gives the protein CAISREREQYF.

This clone was seen more than once but under ten times. Different DNA sequences within this sample yield the same CDR3. The genes are TRBV2 and TRBJ1-1, with 7 nucleotides matching TRBD1. CDR3 length equals 14 residues. Germline CDR1 and CDR2: SNHLY and FYNNEI. V was pared by 4 bases and J by 2 bases, with 4 bases of the junction left unmatched. CDR3 nucleotides: TGTGCCAGCAGTGCTGGGACAGTTAACACTGAAGCTTTCTTT. It translates to CASSAGTVNTEAFF.

This rearrangement joins TRBV18 to TRBJ1-1, with a weak D call TRBD1 (5 bases). The CDR3 sequence is 14 residues long. Trimming stripped 2 bases from V and 4 bases from J, with 11 bases between. Germline assignment: CDR1 KGHSH and CDR2 LQKENI. The CDR3 here is CASSPSGGGTEAFF. The CDR3 DNA reads as TGTGCCAGCTCACCATCTGGCGGGGGCACTGAAGCTTTCTTT.